The present T cell receptor (beta chain) was sequenced within a study of OX40 agonist ivuxolimab in advanced cancers. Germline-derived CDR1 and CDR2 are MNHEY and SMNVEV (reference sequence). The CDR3 spans 14 residues. J was trimmed by 5 bases and V by 3 bases; bases with no gene match: 7. Sequencing used immunoSEQ multiplex PCR; TCRdb keeps in-frame clones, though not all of them. The data contain approximately 60,000 clones, 80% to 90% of them singletons. Whole-study results and caveats: The antigen specificity of the peripheral T cells (those that were expanded) was not determined.

Sampling of blood occurred at baseline, cycle 4 day 1, and cycle 7 day 1. Note on this clone: Its antigen is undetermined.

The chain couples TRBV27 to TRBJ2-7, with TRBD2 identical over 7 bases. This sample comprised CD4+ or CD8+ T cells sorted from blood, obtained in a trial of the OX40 agonist ivuxolimab. This TCR derives from an adult with an advanced solid tumor such as melanoma, head and neck, liver or kidney cancer. CDR3 nucleotide sequence: TGTGCCAGCAGTTTCGGCGGGGGAATTAACGAGCAGTACTTC. Translated, it gives CASSFGGGINEQYF.